Listed here are 31 T cell receptor beta chains from one sample, sequenced in a study of cytomegalovirus exposure and HLA in healthy donors. This PCR relied on a set of 60 Vbeta primers and 13 Jbeta primers. The data were produced by immunoSEQ multiplex PCR, yet TCRdb's version contains in-frame clones alone and is incomplete. Of 150,000 to 160,000 clones listed, 65% to 80% were seen once; the top ten hold roughly 2.8%. Sequences were obtained from PBMCs. These receptors were obtained from a man aged 18 to 29 in good health and CMV-seronegative.

This clone has only a few counts. The V gene is TRBV4-1, the J gene TRBJ1-4, with D tentatively TRBD1 (6 bases). Germline V gene sequence: CDR1 MGHRA, CDR2 YSYEKL. The CDR3 contains 13 residues. Deletions cut 1 base from V and 12 bases from J, with 12 bases between. The CDR3 nucleotides are TGCGCCAGCAGCCAAGTGTCAGGGGTACAACTGTTTTTT. Amino acids: CASSQVSGVQLFF.

The V call is TRBV5-1, the J call TRBJ2-3; D is perhaps TRBD1 (6 bases). The CDR3 consists of 15 residues. Trimming removed 3 bases from V and 0 bases from J, with 11 bases in between. CDR1 and CDR2 from the germline V gene are SGHRS and YFSETQ. The CDR3 region is CASSSNQGSTDTQYF. The CDR3 nucleotides read TGCGCCAGCAGCTCCAACCAGGGGAGCACAGATACGCAGTATTTT.

The rearrangement joins TRBV6-6 to TRBJ2-5; no firm D call. The CDR3 has 16 residues. CDR1 is MNHNY and CDR2 is SVGAGI in the germline V gene (reference sequence). V was pared by 7 bases and J by 0 bases, with 18 bases between. CDR3 residues: CASTPNGYGYQETQYF. CDR3 nucleotide sequence: TGTGCCAGCACTCCTAACGGCTACGGGTACCAAGAGACCCAGTACTTC.

This clone was picked up a small number of times. This chain links TRBV29-1 with TRBJ1-1, with TRBD1 matching 8 bases. Per the germline V gene, CDR1 is SQVTM and CDR2 is ANQGSEA. V was pared by 7 bases and J by 4 bases, with 8 bases of the junction left unmatched. This CDR3 is built from 13 residues. The CDR3 loop is CSARTGYFTEAFF. CDR3 DNA sequence: TGCAGCGCCCGGACAGGGTATTTCACTGAAGCTTTCTTT.

The V and J genes are TRBV19 and TRBJ1-5; 7 bases are shared with TRBD1. The CDR3 spans 18 residues. J gave up 0 bases and V 7 bases, and 15 bases lay outside the gene matches. The V gene's germline CDR1 is LNHDA and CDR2 SQIVND (reference sequence). The CDR3: CASTLGQETRYSNQPQHF. The CDR3 nucleotides are TGTGCCAGTACTCTCGGACAGGAGACCCGATATAGCAATCAGCCCCAGCATTTT.

The chain couples TRBV19 to TRBJ1-1; possible D gene TRBD1, 6 bases. This CDR3 is built from 14 residues. From germline, CDR1 is LNHDA and CDR2 SQIVND (reference sequence). The ends were cut back, 1 base at V and 5 bases at J, with 11 bases in the middle. The CDR3 sequence is CASSIAGGQTEAFF. The CDR3 coding sequence is TGTGCCAGTAGTATAGCGGGGGGGCAAACTGAAGCTTTCTTT.

The rearrangement links TRBV7-9 to TRBJ1-2; D possibly corresponds to TRBD1 (6 bases). CDR3 size: 16 residues. V lost 5 bases, J lost 8 bases, and 24 bases lay in between. Germline loops: CDR1 SEHNR, CDR2 FQNEAQ (reference sequence). CDR3 sequence (DNA): TGTGCCAGCAGCAACGACAGGACAACGTTCCTTTGGGGCTACACCTTC. Translation gives CASSNDRTTFLWGYTF.

This clone was counted a few times. The CDR3 sequence: CASSLGSGVGETQYF. For the CDR3, the DNA is TGTGCCAGCAGCTTAGGATCAGGGGTCGGGGAGACCCAGTACTTC. The V call is TRBV11-2, the J call TRBJ2-5; TRBD1 might be the D (6 bases). The ends were cut back, 1 base at V and 5 bases at J, with 14 bases in the middle. The CDR3 sequence is 15 residues long. Germline-derived CDR1 and CDR2 are SGHAT and FQNNGV.

The J gene is TRBJ1-6, the V gene TRBV14; no definite D call. This CDR3 has 13 residues. Germline V gives CDR1 SGHDN, CDR2 FVKESK. V lost 4 bases and J lost 11, with 12 bases in between. The CDR3 DNA sequence: TGTGCCAGCAGCCCCCGTGTTGCGGCACCCCTCCACTTT. It codes for CASSPRVAAPLHF. The full variable domain, in which reference TRBV14 and TRBJ1-6 provide the parts outside the CDR3, is EAGVTQFPSHSVIEKGQTVTLRCDPISGHDNLYWYRRVMGKEIKFLLHFVKESKQDESGMPNNRFLAERTGGTYSTLKVQPAELEDSGVYFCASSPRVAAPLHFGNGTRLTVT.

The V gene is TRBV6-4, the J gene TRBJ1-5; 9 bases agree with TRBD1. This CDR3 contains 19 residues. Germline assignment: CDR1 MRHNA and CDR2 SNTAGT. The ends lost 2 bases at V and 6 bases at J; junction bases unmatched: 17. The CDR3 nucleotides are TGTGCCAGCAGTGACCCCGCCGGGACAGGGAATGGTGGTGGTCAGCCCCAGCATTTT. Translation gives CASSDPAGTGNGGGQPQHF.

This CDR3 reads CASGQLRANTGELFF. The CDR3 DNA reads as TGTGCCAGCGGACAGTTGCGAGCGAACACCGGGGAGCTGTTTTTT. The V gene is TRBV25-1, the J gene TRBJ2-2, with TRBD1 as a possible D gene (6 bases). CDR3 length equals 15 residues. Germline values: CDR1 MGHDK, CDR2 SYGVNS. V was clipped by 8 bases and J by 0 bases, with 13 bases between them.

This clone was observed a handful of times. The genes are TRBV5-1 and TRBJ2-1, with TRBD2 as a possible D gene (6 bases). Trimming took 4 bases from V and 5 from J, leaving 13 bases between them. This CDR3 region has 14 residues. Germline values: CDR1 SGHRS, CDR2 YFSETQ. DNA of the CDR3: TGCGCCAGCAGCCCGGGCGGGGATGACAATGAGCAGTTCTTC. Its translation: CASSPGGDDNEQFF.

The chain combines TRBV15 with TRBJ1-6, with 7 bases fitting TRBD1. V shed 5 bases and J 5 bases; nucleotides not matched to a gene: 3. CDR1 is LNHNV, CDR2 YYDKDF, per germline (reference sequence). CDR3 length equals 14 residues. The CDR3 region is CATSRDRDNSPLHF. CDR3 sequence (DNA): TGTGCCACCAGCCGGGACAGAGATAATTCACCCCTCCACTTT.

V and J are TRBV5-1 and TRBJ2-5, with TRBD1 as a possible D gene (6 bases). The CDR3 spans 14 residues. V was shortened by 0 bases and J by 9 bases, with 15 bases between the two germline ends. CDR1 is SGHRS, CDR2 YFSETQ, per germline. CDR3 loop: CASSLDGAPGAQYF. CDR3 DNA: TGCGCCAGCAGCTTGGACGGCGCCCCAGGGGCCCAGTACTTC.

The chain combines TRBV19 with TRBJ2-2; 9 bases fit TRBD1. CDR3 length equals 15 residues. Germline lookup yields CDR1 LNHDA and CDR2 SQIVND (reference sequence). V lost 6 bases to trimming and J lost 6 bases; unmatched junction nucleotides: 8. In DNA, the CDR3 is TGTGCCAGTAGACCAGACAGGGGGGAGGCCGGGGAGCTGTTTTTT. Translating gives CASRPDRGEAGELFF.

The chain has TRBV6-1 and TRBJ1-3, with D unclear. V was shortened by 6 bases and J by 0 bases, with 9 bases between the two germline ends. The length of the CDR3 is 14 residues. The germline V gene has CDR1 MNHNS and CDR2 SASEGT. CDR3 in amino acids: CASSEVFSGNTIYF. The CDR3, as DNA: TGTGCCAGCAGCGAGGTTTTCTCTGGAAACACCATATATTTT.

This chain uses TRBV5-1 with TRBJ2-2, with TRBD2 as a possible D gene (6 bases). V lost 0 bases and J 5 bases, leaving 11 bases between the germline ends. The CDR3 extends over 15 amino acids. CDR1 SGHRS and CDR2 YFSETQ come from the germline V gene. The CDR3 DNA reads TGCGCCAGCAGCTTGGAGGCGGGGAGTACCGGGGAGCTGTTTTTT. It codes for CASSLEAGSTGELFF.

The CDR3 spells CASSLALYNEQFF. The CDR3 DNA reads TGTGCCAGCAGCTTAGCACTCTACAATGAGCAGTTCTTC. The chain has TRBV7-2 and TRBJ2-1; D unresolved. Germline CDR1 SGHTA, CDR2 FQGNSA. V gave up 0 bases and J gave up 3 bases, with 3 bases separating them. There are 13 residues in the CDR3. Full variable domain (remainder filled in from reference TRBV7-2 and TRBJ2-1): GAGVSQSPSNKVTEKGKDVELRCDPISGHTALYWYRQSLGQGLEFLIYFQGNSAPDKSGLPSDRFSAERTGGSVSTLTIQRTQQEDSAVYLCASSLALYNEQFFGPGTRLTVL.

The chain combines TRBV14 with TRBJ1-4; 10 bases agree with TRBD1. The CDR3 has 15 amino acids. CDR1 and CDR2 from the germline V gene are SGHDN and FVKESK. V lost 4 bases to trimming and J lost 7 bases; unmatched junction nucleotides: 6. The CDR3 coding sequence is TGTGCCAGCAGCCCGCCGGGACAGGGGATTGAAAAACTGTTTTTT. This sequence encodes CASSPPGQGIEKLFF.

The rearrangement joins TRBV5-1 to TRBJ2-7; 13 bases map to TRBD2. V trimming: 3 bases; J trimming: 0 bases; junction bases outside the gene matches: 6. Germline CDR1 is SGHRS and CDR2 is YFSETQ. The CDR3 is 17 amino acids. The CDR3, as DNA: TGCGCCAGCAGCTATGGACTAGCGGGGGTTTCCTCCTACGAGCAGTACTTC. Its translation: CASSYGLAGVSSYEQYF.

In DNA, the CDR3 is TGTGCCTGTGGACAGGGGGTAACCGAAGCTTTCTTT. Its translation is CACGQGVTEAFF. V usage is TRBV30 and J usage is TRBJ1-1; 10 positions match TRBD1. V trimming: 6 bases; J trimming: 8 bases; junction bases outside the gene matches: 6. Germline CDR1 and CDR2: GTSNPN and SVGIG (reference sequence). The CDR3 is made up of 12 amino acids.

The chain recombines TRBV5-6 with TRBJ1-1; TRBD1 matches 8 bases. The CDR3 extends over 13 amino acids. Germline lookup yields CDR1 SGHDT and CDR2 YYEEEE. V shed 4 bases and J 6 bases; nucleotides not matched to a gene: 5. The CDR3 loop is CASSPDRDPEAFF. The CDR3 DNA reads TGTGCCAGCAGCCCGGACAGGGACCCTGAAGCTTTCTTT.

The V call is TRBV29-1, the J call TRBJ1-2; TRBD1 might be the D (5 bases). The CDR3 extends over 11 amino acids. Germline CDR1 is SQVTM and CDR2 is ANQGSEA. Trimming took 4 bases from V and 4 from J, leaving 7 bases between them. The CDR3 nucleotides read TGCAGCGTTGTAGGGGTCTATGGCTACACCTTC. It yields the protein CSVVGVYGYTF.

The chain employs TRBV5-4 and TRBJ2-7; 9 bases map to TRBD2. Unmatched junction bases numbered 6, after V lost 0 bases and J lost 2 bases. CDR1 and CDR2 (germline): SGHNT, YYREEE (reference sequence). CDR3 length: 16 amino acids. The CDR3 sequence is CASSLGGGGLAYEQYF. The CDR3 region has the DNA TGTGCCAGCAGCTTGGGCGGGGGGGGGTTAGCCTACGAGCAGTACTTC.

CDR3 sequence (DNA): TGTGCCAGCTCCGGGTGGACTGAAGCTTTCTTT. Protein product: CASSGWTEAFF. The chain joins TRBV21-1 to TRBJ1-1. TRBV21-1 is marked as a pseudogene. The CDR3 length is 11 residues.

This sequence joins TRBV4-1 and TRBJ1-3, with a possible D match to TRBD1 (6 bases). V lost 5 bases and J lost 3, with 20 bases in between. This CDR3 contains 17 residues. In germline, CDR1 is MGHRA, CDR2 YSYEKL. The DNA for the CDR3 is TGCGCCAGCAGCTCAAGGACAGCCGAGAATCTTGGAAACACCATATATTTT. Translating it yields CASSSRTAENLGNTIYF.

This clone is a singleton in its sample. The genes are TRBV6-6 and TRBJ1-3; 10 bases are a match to TRBD1. The CDR3 has 14 amino acids. V lost 3 bases and J lost 8; bases outside the gene matches: 4. Looked up from germline, CDR1 is MNHNY and CDR2 is SVGAGI (reference sequence). DNA for the CDR3: TGTGCCAGCAGTTATCCGGGACAGGGGCACACCATATATTTT. Protein: CASSYPGQGHTIYF.

The rearrangement uses TRBV5-1 and TRBJ1-6, with D possibly TRBD1 on 5 matching bases. Looked up from germline, CDR1 is SGHRS and CDR2 is YFSETQ. Trimming removed 5 bases at V and 12 bases at J, with 18 bases between. The CDR3 has 14 residues. In DNA form, the CDR3 reads TGCGCCAGCAGTGTAAGGGACTCAAACGGACCCCTCCACTTT. It translates to CASSVRDSNGPLHF.

The chain recombines TRBV9 with TRBJ2-7; TRBD2 is a possible D gene (6 bases). The germline CDR1 and CDR2 sequences are SGDLS and YYNGEE. The CDR3 has 16 residues. V lost 4 bases and J lost 2, with 19 bases in between. As DNA, the CDR3 is TGTGCCAGCAGCCCCCGGGTCGGGCGGGGTGCCTACGAGCAGTACTTC. Protein product: CASSPRVGRGAYEQYF.

V and J are TRBV6-6 and TRBJ1-2, with 10 bases identical to TRBD1. Germline CDR1 reads MNHNY; CDR2 reads SVGAGI (reference sequence). Trimming removed 3 bases from V and 6 bases from J; junction bases left unmatched: 10. This CDR3 is built from 16 residues. DNA for the CDR3: TGTGCCAGCAGTTATCTAGTATCGACAGGGGGCGATGGCTACACCTTC. This codes for CASSYLVSTGGDGYTF.

The rearrangement joins TRBV5-1 to TRBJ2-3, with D maybe TRBD1 (6 bases). Per the germline V gene, CDR1 is SGHRS and CDR2 is YFSETQ. Trimming removed 3 bases from V and 1 base from J, with 21 bases in between. This CDR3 is built from 18 residues. The CDR3 spells CASSSGLGSTGRTDTQYF. The DNA for the CDR3 is TGCGCCAGCAGCTCCGGACTGGGGTCGACAGGCCGCACAGATACGCAGTATTTT.